This TCR beta chain was profiled in a study of control samples from healthy donors and cancer patients. This table comes from immunoSEQ multiplex PCR, and its TCRdb copy is limited to in-frame clones, with some not included. In the table there are 100,000 to 150,000 clones, over 75% of which are singletons. The sequence came from a man aged 18 to 29 in good health. Specimen: blood.

DNA of the CDR3: TGTGCCAGCAGCTATAACGGGGGGGTCACCAACTATGGCTACACCTTC. It translates to CASSYNGGVTNYGYTF. The V call is TRBV11-2, the J call TRBJ1-2, with D perhaps TRBD1 (5 bases). Germline V CDR1 and CDR2: SGHAT, FQNNGV. Trimming removed 4 bases at V and 2 bases at J, with 17 bases between. The CDR3 runs 16 residues.